A selection of T cell receptor beta chains follows, all from one sample in a study of cytomegalovirus exposure and HLA in healthy donors. Assay used: immunoSEQ multiplex PCR; TCRdb lists only in-frame clones, some missing. The table for this sample gives fewer than 150,000 clones. Sequenced: PBMCs. The receptors were sampled from a woman in her fifties or sixties in good health and CMV-seronegative. CDR3s include the opening cysteine and the closing phenylalanine or tryptophan. D genes are given only for firm matches.

d_gene	v_gene	len	j_gene	CDR3aa	CDR3nt
TRBD2	TRBV5-1	13	TRBJ2-5	CASRGGGRETQYF	TGCGCCAGCAGGGGCGGGGGGAGAGAGACCCAGTACTTC
.	TRBV5-4	14	TRBJ2-5	CASSLALGEETQYF	TGTGCCAGCAGCTTGGCTTTAGGGGAAGAGACCCAGTACTTC
TRBD2	TRBV7-8	17	TRBJ2-1	CASSPSFGRGGYNEQFF	TGTGCCAGCAGCCCCTCCTTTGGGCGGGGGGGTTACAATGAGCAGTTCTTC
.	TRBV5-8	13	TRBJ1-2	CASSPSGVGGYTF	TGTGCCAGCAGCCCGTCGGGGGTGGGTGGCTACACCTTC
.	TRBV30	13	TRBJ1-5	CAWGVQGNQPQHF	TGTGCCTGGGGAGTCCAGGGGAATCAGCCCCAGCATTTT
TRBD2	TRBV5-1	15	TRBJ2-1	CASSLARLAEGEQFF	TGCGCCAGCAGCTTGGCCCGACTAGCGGAGGGTGAGCAGTTCTTC
.	TRBV6-1	14	TRBJ2-6	CASSVPGGANVLTF	TGTGCCAGCAGTGTCCCGGGTGGGGCCAACGTCCTGACTTTC
.	TRBV28	15	TRBJ1-1	CASTTGGSMNTEAFF	TGTGCCAGCACCACGGGGGGCAGCATGAACACTGAAGCTTTCTTT
.	TRBV14	15	TRBJ2-7	CASSPVDGSSYEQYF	TGTGCCAGCAGCCCGGTCGACGGGAGCTCCTACGAGCAGTACTTC
.	TRBV18	16	TRBJ2-7	CASSPLETGHSYEQYF	TGTGCCAGCTCACCACTGGAGACAGGACACTCCTACGAGCAGTACTTC
TRBD1	TRBV29-1	13	TRBJ1-2	CSVGGQGNYGYTF	TGCAGCGTTGGCGGACAGGGTAACTATGGCTACACCTTC
TRBD2	TRBV5-4	20	TRBJ2-5	CASSPGGLAGGPGGGETQYF	TGTGCCAGCAGCCCGGGGGGCCTAGCGGGGGGTCCGGGAGGTGGAGAGACCCAGTACTTC
.	TRBV9	15	TRBJ1-3	CASSVDGVSGNTIYF	TGTGCCAGCAGCGTCGACGGGGTCTCTGGAAACACCATATATTTT
TRBD2	TRBV5-1	12	TRBJ2-7	CASRLAEYEQYF	TGCGCCAGTAGACTAGCGGAATACGAGCAGTACTTC
TRBD2	TRBV6-5	15	TRBJ2-1	CASSKTGLTYNEQFF	TGTGCCAGCAGTAAGACGGGACTAACATACAATGAGCAGTTCTTC
.	TRBV18	16	TRBJ1-2	CASSPPSQGIIHGYTF	TGTGCCAGCTCACCACCAAGTCAGGGAATCATCCATGGCTACACCTTC
.	TRBV11-2	13	TRBJ2-7	CASSFGHTYEQYF	TGTGCCAGCAGCTTTGGACACACCTACGAGCAGTACTTC
.	TRBV6-5	12	TRBJ1-1	CAAARPEGEAFF	TGTGCCGCCGCTCGGCCGGAGGGGGAAGCTTTCTTT
.	TRBV18	14	TRBJ1-1	CASSATTGTNEAFF	TGTGCCAGCTCAGCGACGACAGGTACAAATGAAGCTTTCTTT
.	TRBV7-3	16	TRBJ2-1	CASLLVRIALYNEQFF	TGTGCCAGCTTATTAGTGAGGATAGCGCTCTACAATGAGCAGTTCTTC
.	TRBV6-4	14	TRBJ2-2	CASSVQGFTGELFF	TGTGCCAGCAGCGTCCAGGGTTTCACCGGGGAGCTGTTTTTT
TRBD1	TRBV28	16	TRBJ2-2	CASSSPGTGGTGELFF	TGTGCCAGCAGTTCCCCCGGGACAGGGGGCACCGGGGAGCTGTTTTTT
.	TRBV19	15	TRBJ1-4	CASSTGGLANEKLFF	TGTGCCAGTAGTACCGGGGGGTTAGCTAATGAAAAACTGTTTTTT
.	TRBV5-1	14	TRBJ2-3	CASSLRTETDTQYF	TGCGCCAGCAGCCTTCGGACAGAGACAGATACGCAGTATTTT
TRBD2	TRBV10-3	15	TRBJ2-1	CAISATSGSHNEQFF	TGTGCCATCAGCGCGACTAGCGGGAGTCACAATGAGCAGTTCTTC
.	TRBV28	12	TRBJ2-1	CASSLRVEEQFF	TGTGCCAGCAGTTTGCGGGTGGAGGAGCAGTTCTTC
.	TRBV5-1	13	TRBJ2-5	CASSSGEQETQYF	TGCGCCAGCAGCTCAGGGGAACAAGAGACCCAGTACTTC
TRBD2	TRBV11-1	16	TRBJ2-3	CASSLGGRALADTQYF	TGTGCCAGCAGCTTAGGCGGGAGGGCCCTCGCAGATACGCAGTATTTT
TRBD1	TRBV30	15	TRBJ2-1	CAWSPTDRIMGEQFF	TGTGCCTGGAGTCCGACGGACAGGATTATGGGTGAGCAGTTCTTC
.	TRBV9	12	TRBJ1-1	CASSVERGEAFF	TGTGCCAGCAGCGTAGAAAGGGGTGAAGCTTTCTTT
TRBD2	TRBV5-8	17	TRBJ2-3	CASSLLRLARPTDTQYF	TGTGCCAGCAGCTTACTCCGACTAGCGAGGCCCACAGATACGCAGTATTTT
TRBD2	TRBV7-9	11	TRBJ2-1	CASSWDYPQFF	TGTGCCAGCAGTTGGGACTACCCGCAGTTCTTC
.	TRBV6-1	14	TRBJ2-1	CASRARDTLPEQFF	TGTGCCAGCAGAGCCCGGGACACTCTTCCCGAGCAGTTCTTC
TRBD2	TRBV7-7	16	TRBJ2-7	CASSPRLAGLTYEQYF	TGTGCTAGCAGCCCTCGACTAGCGGGATTAACCTACGAGCAGTACTTC
.	TRBV7-2	16	TRBJ1-1	CASSLASWKVRTEAFF	TGTGCCAGCAGCTTAGCTTCGTGGAAAGTGAGGACTGAAGCTTTCTTT
TRBD2	TRBV19	16	TRBJ2-1	CASRPPGLADTNEQFF	TGTGCCAGTAGACCTCCGGGACTAGCGGATACCAATGAGCAGTTCTTC
TRBD2	TRBV11-2	16	TRBJ2-7	CASSSLGTSGTYEQYF	TGTGCCAGCAGCTCATTGGGGACTAGCGGGACCTACGAGCAGTACTTC
.	TRBV4-2	17	TRBJ2-3	CASSQVPGSGEKDTQYF	TGTGCCAGCAGCCAAGTGCCTGGTAGCGGAGAAAAAGATACGCAGTATTTT
TRBD1	TRBV7-2	14	TRBJ1-2	CASSLEDRAKGYTF	TGTGCCAGCAGCTTAGAAGACAGGGCGAAAGGCTACACCTTC
.	TRBV6-1	14	TRBJ1-1	CASTRPQGNTEAFF	TGTGCCAGCACTCGCCCCCAGGGGAACACTGAAGCTTTCTTT
.	TRBV27	15	TRBJ1-3	CASSLKSAGKDTIYF	TGTGCCAGCAGTTTAAAGTCGGCAGGGAAGGACACCATATATTTT
.	TRBV4-1	15	TRBJ1-5	CASSQVFPGLQPQHF	TGCGCCAGCAGCCAAGTGTTCCCAGGGTTGCAGCCCCAGCATTTT
TRBD1	TRBV13	15	TRBJ1-2	CASSPGTAFNYGYTF	TGTGCCAGCAGCCCCGGGACAGCTTTTAACTATGGCTACACCTTC
TRBD2	TRBV19	14	TRBJ2-1	CASSTSGGYNEQFF	TGTGCCAGTAGTACTAGCGGGGGCTACAATGAGCAGTTCTTC
TRBD1	TRBV9	15	TRBJ1-2	CASSVGGTGDYGYTF	TGTGCCAGCAGCGTAGGGGGGACAGGGGACTATGGCTACACCTTC
.	TRBV19	14	TRBJ1-3	CATKDTYSGNTIYF	TGTGCCACAAAGGACACGTACTCTGGAAACACCATATATTTT
.	TRBV28	16	TRBJ1-3	CASSLFGAVSGNTIYF	TGTGCCAGCAGTTTATTTGGGGCCGTCTCTGGAAACACCATATATTTT
.	TRBV18	15	TRBJ1-4	CASSRRQATNEKLFF	TGTGCCAGCTCTCGACGGCAGGCAACTAATGAAAAACTGTTTTTT
.	TRBV6-5	13	TRBJ2-3	CASSSPSTDTQYF	TGTGCCAGCAGTTCTCCGTCCACAGATACGCAGTATTTT
.	TRBV7-9	15	TRBJ2-2	CASSFTTGNTGELFF	TGTGCCAGCAGCTTTACGACAGGGAACACCGGGGAGCTGTTTTTT